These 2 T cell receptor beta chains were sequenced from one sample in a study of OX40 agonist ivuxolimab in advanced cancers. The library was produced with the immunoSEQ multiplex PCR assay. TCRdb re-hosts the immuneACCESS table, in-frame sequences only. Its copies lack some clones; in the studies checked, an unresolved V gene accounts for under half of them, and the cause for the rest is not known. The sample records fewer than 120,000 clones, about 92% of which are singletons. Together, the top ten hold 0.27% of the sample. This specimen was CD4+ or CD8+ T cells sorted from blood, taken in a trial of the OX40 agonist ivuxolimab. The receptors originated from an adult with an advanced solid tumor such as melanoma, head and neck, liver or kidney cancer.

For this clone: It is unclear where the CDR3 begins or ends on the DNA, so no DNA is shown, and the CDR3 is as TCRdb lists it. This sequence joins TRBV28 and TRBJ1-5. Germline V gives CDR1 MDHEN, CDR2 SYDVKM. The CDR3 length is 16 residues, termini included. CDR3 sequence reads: CASSTSGGRSNQPQHF.

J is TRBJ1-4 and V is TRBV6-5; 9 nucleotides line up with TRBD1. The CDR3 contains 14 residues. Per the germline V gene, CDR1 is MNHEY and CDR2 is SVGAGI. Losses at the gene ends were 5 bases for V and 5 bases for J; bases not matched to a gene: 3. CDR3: CASSTDRGNEKLFF. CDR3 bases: TGTGCCAGCAGTACGGACAGGGGAAATGAAAAACTGTTTTTT.